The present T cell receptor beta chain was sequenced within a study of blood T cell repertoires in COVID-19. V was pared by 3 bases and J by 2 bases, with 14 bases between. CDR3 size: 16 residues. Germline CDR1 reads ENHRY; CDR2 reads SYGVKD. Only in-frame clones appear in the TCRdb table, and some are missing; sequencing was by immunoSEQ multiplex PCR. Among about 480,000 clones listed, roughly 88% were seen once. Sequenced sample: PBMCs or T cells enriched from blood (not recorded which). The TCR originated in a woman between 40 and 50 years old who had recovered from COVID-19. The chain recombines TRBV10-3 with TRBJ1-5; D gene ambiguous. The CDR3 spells CAISDGLLDGNQPQHF. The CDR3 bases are TGTGCCATCAGTGATGGGCTATTAGATGGCAATCAGCCCCAGCATTTT.